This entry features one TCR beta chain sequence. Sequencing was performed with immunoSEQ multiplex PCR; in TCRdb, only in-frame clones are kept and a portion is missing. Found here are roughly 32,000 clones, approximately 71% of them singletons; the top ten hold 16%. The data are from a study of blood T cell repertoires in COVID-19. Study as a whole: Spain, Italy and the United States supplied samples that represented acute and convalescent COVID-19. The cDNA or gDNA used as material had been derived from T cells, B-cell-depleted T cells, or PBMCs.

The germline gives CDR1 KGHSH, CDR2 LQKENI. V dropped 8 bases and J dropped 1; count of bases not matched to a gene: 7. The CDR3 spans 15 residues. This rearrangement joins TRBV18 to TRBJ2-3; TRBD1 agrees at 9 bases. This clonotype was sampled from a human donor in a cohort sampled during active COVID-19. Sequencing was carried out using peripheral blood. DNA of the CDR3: TGTGCCAGCCACCTGAGACAGGGGGGCACAGATACGCAGTATTTT. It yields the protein CASHLRQGGTDTQYF.